The 20 T cell receptor beta chains below all came from one sample that was sequenced in a study of cytomegalovirus exposure and HLA in healthy donors. Vbeta (60) and Jbeta (13) primers were used in the PCR. Libraries were prepared by immunoSEQ multiplex PCR; TCRdb keeps only in-frame clonotypes and omits some of them. Counted here are roughly 140,000 clones, roughly 80% occurring once; the ten biggest clones make up roughly 3.4%. Sequences were obtained from PBMCs. The receptors were gathered from a male donor in good health and CMV-seronegative.

This chain connects TRBV4-1 to TRBJ2-7; TRBD1 is a possible D gene (6 bases). Germline lookup yields CDR1 MGHRA and CDR2 YSYEKL. The CDR3 consists of 18 residues. V lost 5 bases and J lost 4, with 27 bases in between. CDR3 region: CASSERYQDRSGLYEQYF. In nucleotides, the CDR3 is TGCGCCAGCAGCGAGCGATACCAGGACAGATCTGGCCTTTACGAGCAGTACTTC.

This sequence joins TRBV6-1 and TRBJ2-2, with 10 bases that match TRBD2. Trimming removed 4 bases from V and 0 bases from J; junction bases left unmatched: 8. The CDR3 consists of 18 residues. Germline loops: CDR1 MNHNS, CDR2 SASEGT. CDR3 bases: TGTGCCAGCAGTGGGGGACTAGCGCGACACTCGAACACCGGGGAGCTGTTTTTT. This encodes CASSGGLARHSNTGELFF.

The chain links TRBV30 to TRBJ1-1; no reliable D call. The CDR3 sequence is 13 residues long. V was trimmed by 3 bases and J by 0 bases, leaving 8 bases between them. The germline CDR1 and CDR2 sequences are GTSNPN and SVGIG (reference sequence). CDR3 in amino acids: CAWSPGMNTEAFF. The CDR3 DNA is TGTGCCTGGAGCCCGGGGATGAACACTGAAGCTTTCTTT. Combining the CDR3 with reference TRBV30 and TRBJ1-1 gives the whole variable domain SQTIHQWPATLVQPVGSPLSLECTVEGTSNPNLYWYRQAAGRGLQLLFYSVGIGQISSEVPQNLSASRPQDRQFILSSKKLLLSDSGFYLCAWSPGMNTEAFFGQGTRLTVV.

CDR3 bases: TGTGCCAGCAGCTTCGGGGGGAATCAGCCCCAGCATTTT. Translation: CASSFGGNQPQHF. The V and J genes are TRBV7-2 and TRBJ1-5; the D gene is possibly TRBD1 (5 bases). Germline values: CDR1 SGHTA, CDR2 FQGNSA. CDR3 length: 13 amino acids. Trimming stripped 3 bases from V and 4 bases from J, with 7 bases between.

This chain connects TRBV5-1 to TRBJ1-1, with TRBD1 matching 8 bases. Germline loops: CDR1 SGHRS, CDR2 YFSETQ. This CDR3 is built from 16 residues. The ends lost 1 base at V and 1 base at J; junction bases unmatched: 6. The CDR3 DNA sequence: TGCGCCAGCAGCTTGAGCCAGGGGGCTGGGAACACTGAAGCTTTCTTT. It translates to CASSLSQGAGNTEAFF.

The V call is TRBV14, the J call TRBJ2-2; 7 positions agree with TRBD2. Per the germline V gene, CDR1 is SGHDN and CDR2 is FVKESK. The trim removed 2 bases at V and 1 base at J, leaving 1 base unmatched. The CDR3 loop spans 15 amino acids. CDR3 region: CASSQSGVNTGELFF. CDR3 nucleotides: TGTGCCAGCAGCCAAAGCGGGGTGAACACCGGGGAGCTGTTTTTT. Together with reference TRBV14 and TRBJ2-2, the CDR3 gives the full variable domain: EAGVTQFPSHSVIEKGQTVTLRCDPISGHDNLYWYRRVMGKEIKFLLHFVKESKQDESGMPNNRFLAERTGGTYSTLKVQPAELEDSGVYFCASSQSGVNTGELFFGEGSRLTVL.

This clone has only a few counts. The junction departs from the called germline gene at one end, perhaps through a read error. The chain's CDR3 is CASSLQGVDTQYF. CDR3 DNA: TGTGCTAGCAGCCTACAGGGTGTGGATACGCAGTATTTT. The V and J genes are TRBV7-7 and TRBJ2-3; possible D gene TRBD1, 6 bases. CDR3 length: 13 amino acids. Germline CDR1 SSHAT, CDR2 FNYEAQ (reference sequence).

This chain connects TRBV7-2 to TRBJ2-2; 7 nucleotides agree with TRBD1. V lost 1 base to trimming and J lost 1 base; unmatched junction nucleotides: 3. Germline assignment: CDR1 SGHTA and CDR2 FQGNSA. The CDR3 runs 16 residues. The DNA for the CDR3 is TGTGCCAGCAGCTTAGGACAGGGCGTGAACACCGGGGAGCTGTTTTTT. Translating it yields CASSLGQGVNTGELFF.

The chain recombines TRBV23-1 with TRBJ2-5; D not resolved. The closer fit of TRBJ2-7 to the DNA end suggests the J call may be wrong. TRBV23-1 has ORF status, its function being uncertain. The CDR3 runs to 15 residues. CDR3 coding DNA: TGCGCCAGCATACCTTGGTTTCAACCCTCCTACGAGCAGTACTTC. As protein: CASIPWFQPSYEQYF.

CDR3 nucleotides: TGCAGCGTTGACTTCGGGGAAAGGTTCGAGCAGTACTTC. This codes for CSVDFGERFEQYF. The chain recombines TRBV29-1 with TRBJ2-7; tentatively, D is TRBD2 (5 bases). Between the trimmed V and J ends, which lost 3 bases and 6 bases, there was a span of 15 bases. The CDR3 loop spans 13 amino acids. Germline V gene lookup returns CDR1 SQVTM and CDR2 ANQGSEA.

This clone was counted a few times. The V call is TRBV6-1, the J call TRBJ1-1; D unclear. V was pared by 3 bases and J by 1 base, with 9 bases between. The CDR3 length is 14 residues. Germline V gene sequence: CDR1 MNHNS, CDR2 SASEGT. In DNA form, the CDR3 reads TGTGCCAGCAGTGAGAGCTTCGGGAACACTGAAGCTTTCTTT. As protein: CASSESFGNTEAFF.

The chain employs TRBV4-2 and TRBJ1-2, with D perhaps TRBD1 (5 bases). The CDR3 is made up of 16 amino acids. V lost 0 bases to trimming and J lost 2 bases, with 13 bases between them. The germline V gene has CDR1 LGHNA and CDR2 YNFKEQ. The CDR3 DNA follows: TGTGCCAGCAGCCAAGATCGTGGCAGGGCGAACTATGGCTACACCTTC. Amino acids: CASSQDRGRANYGYTF.

The chain is built from TRBV2 and TRBJ1-1; possible D gene TRBD1, 6 bases. Germline CDR1 is SNHLY and CDR2 is FYNNEI. The CDR3 loop spans 17 amino acids. Trimming removed 2 bases from V and 4 bases from J, with 20 bases in between. The CDR3 DNA sequence: TGTGCCAGCAGTGAATGGACAGACCCCCGGGTCGGCACTGAAGCTTTCTTT. It is translated as CASSEWTDPRVGTEAFF. Complete variable domain (other parts from reference TRBV2 and TRBJ1-1): EPEVTQTPSHQVTQMGQEVILRCVPISNHLYFYWYRQILGQKVEFLVSFYNNEISEKSEIFDDQFSVERPDGSNFTLKIRSTKLEDSAMYFCASSEWTDPRVGTEAFFGQGTRLTVV.

The gene calls are TRBV7-6 and TRBJ1-1, with 10 nucleotides matching TRBD1. Germline CDR1 SGHVS, CDR2 FNYEAQ. J gave up 7 bases and V 2 bases, and 10 bases lay outside the gene matches. The CDR3 consists of 16 residues. CDR3 in amino acids: CASSLTDRGRVDEAFF. In DNA form, the CDR3 reads TGTGCCAGCAGCTTAACCGACAGGGGGCGAGTGGATGAAGCTTTCTTT.

The chain combines TRBV28 with TRBJ1-1; D ambiguous. Trimming pared 3 bases from V and 5 bases from J, leaving 7 bases between. The CDR3 covers 12 residues. The V gene's germline CDR1 is MDHEN and CDR2 SYDVKM. The CDR3 DNA reads as TGTGCCAGCAGTTTCCGAGGGACTGAAGCTTTCTTT. Translating gives CASSFRGTEAFF.

The V call is TRBV19, the J call TRBJ2-6; D possibly corresponds to TRBD1 (5 bases). The CDR3 loop spans 15 amino acids. The V end was cut by 4 bases, the J end by 4 bases, with 11 bases between. The germline gives CDR1 LNHDA, CDR2 SQIVND (reference sequence). The CDR3 spells CASSTPTAGANVLTF. The DNA of the CDR3 is TGTGCCAGTAGTACCCCGACAGCCGGGGCCAACGTCCTGACTTTC.

Written as DNA, the CDR3 is TGCGCCAGCAGCCAAGTCGGCGGCGGGGGGGCGGAAGATACGCAGTATTTT. This gives the protein CASSQVGGGGAEDTQYF. The V gene is TRBV4-1, the J gene TRBJ2-3; 9 nucleotides line up with TRBD2. The germline V gene has CDR1 MGHRA and CDR2 YSYEKL. The CDR3 totals 17 residues. The V segment lost 1 base and the J segment 5 bases; nucleotides outside the gene matches: 10.

This clone was counted once. The chain links TRBV9 to TRBJ1-1, with 7 bases lining up with TRBD1. In germline, CDR1 is SGDLS, CDR2 YYNGEE. J gave up 7 bases and V 2 bases, and 11 bases lay outside the gene matches. The CDR3 is 15 amino acids. CDR3 region: CASSVHQGQPVEAFF. The DNA of the CDR3 is TGTGCCAGCAGCGTTCACCAGGGACAGCCTGTTGAAGCTTTCTTT.

The chain is built from TRBV28 and TRBJ1-4, with 7 bases lining up with TRBD1. The CDR3 spans 14 residues. Germline assignment: CDR1 MDHEN and CDR2 SYDVKM. The V segment lost 5 bases and the J segment 5 bases; nucleotides outside the gene matches: 5. In DNA, the CDR3 is TGTGCCAGCAGTCCCCCGGACAGGAATGAAAAACTGTTTTTT. This translates into CASSPPDRNEKLFF.

The chain has TRBV28 and TRBJ1-2; maybe TRBD1 (5 bases). The V end was cut by 3 bases, the J end by 6 bases, with 14 bases between. Germline values: CDR1 MDHEN, CDR2 SYDVKM. This CDR3 has 14 amino acids. CDR3 region: CASSLEIGAHGYTF. Written as DNA, the CDR3 is TGTGCCAGCAGTTTGGAGATAGGGGCCCATGGCTACACCTTC.